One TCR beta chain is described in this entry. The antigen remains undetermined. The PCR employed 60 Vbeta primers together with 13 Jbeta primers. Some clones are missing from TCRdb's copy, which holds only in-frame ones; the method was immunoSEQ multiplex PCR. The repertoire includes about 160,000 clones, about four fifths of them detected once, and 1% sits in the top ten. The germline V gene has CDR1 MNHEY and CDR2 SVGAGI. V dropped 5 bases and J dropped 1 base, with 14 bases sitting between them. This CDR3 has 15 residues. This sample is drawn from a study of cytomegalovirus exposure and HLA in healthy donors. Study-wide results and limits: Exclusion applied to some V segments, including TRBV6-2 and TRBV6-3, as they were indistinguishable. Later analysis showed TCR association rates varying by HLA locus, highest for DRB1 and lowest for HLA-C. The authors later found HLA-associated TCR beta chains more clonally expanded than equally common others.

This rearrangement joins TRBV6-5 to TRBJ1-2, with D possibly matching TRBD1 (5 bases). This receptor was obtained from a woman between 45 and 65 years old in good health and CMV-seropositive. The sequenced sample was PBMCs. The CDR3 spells CASSPAGQHNYGYTF. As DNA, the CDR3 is TGTGCCAGCAGTCCCGCGGGGCAGCATAACTATGGCTACACCTTC.